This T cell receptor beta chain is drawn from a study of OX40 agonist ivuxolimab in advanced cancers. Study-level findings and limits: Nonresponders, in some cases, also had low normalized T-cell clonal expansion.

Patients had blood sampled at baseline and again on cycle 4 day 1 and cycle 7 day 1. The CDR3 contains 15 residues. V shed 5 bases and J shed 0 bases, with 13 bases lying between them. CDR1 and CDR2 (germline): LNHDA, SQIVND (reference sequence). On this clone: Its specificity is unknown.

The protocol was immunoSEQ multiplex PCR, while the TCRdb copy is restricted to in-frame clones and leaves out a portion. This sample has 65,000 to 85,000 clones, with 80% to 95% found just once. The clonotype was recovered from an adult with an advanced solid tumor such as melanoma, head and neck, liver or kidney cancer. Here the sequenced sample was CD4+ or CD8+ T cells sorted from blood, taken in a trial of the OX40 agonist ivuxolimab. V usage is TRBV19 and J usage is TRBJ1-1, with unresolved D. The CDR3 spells CASSGPWGLNTEAFF. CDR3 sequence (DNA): TGTGCCAGTAGTGGCCCGTGGGGATTGAACACTGAAGCTTTCTTT.